This is a list of T cell receptor beta chains from one sample in a study of T cells in Graves' hyperthyroidism and ophthalmopathy. One entry per CDR3 protein, called by TCRdb with MiXCR from the multiplex PCR reads. The repertoire holds 280,000 or so distinct CDR3 sequences, 20% to 30% seen once, with approximately 25% in the top ten. The sequenced material came from blood. These receptor sequences come from a man aged 35 to 55 with Graves' hyperthyroidism that later progressed to Graves' ophthalmopathy. CDR3s include the opening cysteine and the closing phenylalanine or tryptophan. The D gene is left open where the match is weak. Expanded clones are given a class, and other clones once, few, many or no size at all.

TRBV6-1	-	TRBJ2-7	TRBD1	TGTGCCAGCCAGGACAGGGGCGCCTACGAGCAGTACTTC	CASQDRGAYEQYF
TRBV6-1	-	TRBJ1-3	TRBD1	TGTGCCAGCACTGAAGGTCGGACAGGCCGCTCTGGAAACACCATATATTTT	CASTEGRTGRSGNTIYF
TRBV28	-	TRBJ2-7	TRBD1	TGTGCCAGCACACAACCGGGACAGGGGCTATACGAGCAGTACTTC	CASTQPGQGLYEQYF
TRBV9	many	TRBJ2-7	-	TGTGCCAGCAGCGTAGCTGGGGGAGTGTACGAGCAGTACTTC	CASSVAGGVYEQYF
TRBV5-1	many	TRBJ1-5	-	TGCGCCAGCAGACTGAGGGGAGGGCAGCCCCAGCATTTT	CASRLRGGQPQHF
TRBV6-2/TRBV6-3	-	TRBJ1-5	-	TGTGCCAGCAGCTCGGGGAGGGACGACAATCAGCCCCAGCATTTT	CASSSGRDDNQPQHF
TRBV6-1	many	TRBJ1-5	-	TGTGCCAGCAGTGAACATACAGGTATACAGCCCCAGCATTTT	CASSEHTGIQPQHF
TRBV19	-	TRBJ1-5	-	TGTGCCAGTAGTATCTCGGGGGTCGGCAATCAGCCCCAGCATTTT	CASSISGVGNQPQHF
TRBV5-1	many	TRBJ2-7	-	TGCGCCAGCAGCTTGGTCAGAGGGACAACAACCTACGAGCAGTACTTC	CASSLVRGTTTYEQYF
TRBV20-1	-	TRBJ1-1	-	TGCAGTGCGCACGACAGGTCTAGTATCACTGAAGCTTTCTTT	CSAHDRSSITEAFF
TRBV2	many	TRBJ2-2	-	TGTGCCAGCTCCCCGGGGGTCGGGGAGCTGTTTTTT	CASSPGVGELFF
TRBV28	many	TRBJ1-6	-	TGTGCCAGCAGTAACAGGGCCGATAATTCACCCCTCCACTTT	CASSNRADNSPLHF
TRBV27	many	TRBJ1-1	TRBD1	TGTGCCAGCACCCAGACAGGGTGGGCCACTGAAGCTTTCTTT	CASTQTGWATEAFF
TRBV14	many	TRBJ1-2	-	TGTGCCAGCAGCCAAGTGGGGGGGAGCGACTATGGCTACACCTTC	CASSQVGGSDYGYTF
TRBV7-8	-	TRBJ1-2	-	TGTGCCAGCAGCCCATCGAATCCAGGTTCTGGCTACACCTTC	CASSPSNPGSGYTF
TRBV12-3/TRBV12-4	many	TRBJ1-2	TRBD1	TGTGCCAGCAGTTTATTAACAGGGGGCAGAAACTATGGCTACACCTTC	CASSLLTGGRNYGYTF
TRBV7-2	many	TRBJ1-2	-	TGTGCCAGCAGCTTACGCAGGGTGAGAGGCTACACCTTC	CASSLRRVRGYTF
TRBV6-5	few	TRBJ1-1	-	TGTGCCAGCAGTTATAGAGGCAGCATGGTCTCTGAAGCTTTCTTT	CASSYRGSMVSEAFF
TRBV7-3	many	TRBJ2-4	-	TGTGCCAGCAGCCTAACGCCCCCCCGGGCCCCATTAGCCAAAAACATTCAGTACTTC	CASSLTPPRAPLAKNIQYF
TRBV19	many	TRBJ1-1	TRBD1	TGTGCCAGTAGTGTTCGGACAGGGGGTCTTGAAGCTTTCTTT	CASSVRTGGLEAFF
TRBV6-2/TRBV6-3	-	TRBJ1-2	-	TGTGCCAGCAGTTGGGGGACGGTGGAAGGCTACACCTTC	CASSWGTVEGYTF
TRBV6-2/TRBV6-3	few	TRBJ1-1	-	TGTGCCAGCAGTTCATCTGGAGAAGCTTTCTTT	CASSSSGEAFF
TRBV12-3/TRBV12-4	many	TRBJ1-5	-	TGTGCCAGCAGTGCACAGGGCGTGAGCAATCAGCCCCAGCATTTT	CASSAQGVSNQPQHF
TRBV20-1	-	TRBJ2-5	-	TGCAGTGCTAGACGCAGGGCAAACAAGAAAGAGACCCAGTACTTC	CSARRRANKKETQYF
TRBV2	many	TRBJ2-7	-	TGTGCCAGCAGGAGGCAGGCATCCTCCTACGAGCAGTACTTC	CASRRQASSYEQYF
TRBV29-1	many	TRBJ2-5	-	TGCAGCTTCCACGAAAGGGGGGGGGAGACCCAGTACTTC	CSFHERGGETQYF
TRBV6-1	many	TRBJ2-7	-	TGTGCCAGCGGAAGGGACGGAAAATACGAGCAGTACTTC	CASGRDGKYEQYF
TRBV20-1	many	TRBJ1-2	-	TGCAGTGCTAGGGGGTCTTTGGGGACTCCATATGGCTACACCTTC	CSARGSLGTPYGYTF
TRBV20-1	many	TRBJ2-7	-	TGCAGTGCTAGATTGGCTTCAACCTACGAGCAGTACTTC	CSARLASTYEQYF
TRBV29-1	many	TRBJ2-5	-	TGCAGCGCATCATTGGCCCAAGAGACCCAGTACTTC	CSASLAQETQYF
TRBV2	-	TRBJ1-2	-	TGTGCCAGCAGTGACTGGATCTCCCCTTCTGGCTACACCTTC	CASSDWISPSGYTF